Listed below are T cell receptor beta chains from one sample, sequenced in a study of technical replicates of blood from several donors. Sequenced by immunoSEQ multiplex PCR; TCRdb stores in-frame clones only, minus some. Among under 85,000 clones listed, approximately 91% were seen once. The sample comprised T cells isolated from PBMCs. The receptors derive from a human donor in good health. CDR3s include the opening cysteine and the closing phenylalanine or tryptophan. A D gene is named only where the DNA matches it firmly. Expanded clones get a size class; other rows say once, few or many, or leave the size out.

TRBJ2-4 | NA | TRBV5-1 | TRBD2 | CASSPEREGAIQYF | TGCGCCAGCAGCCCAGAGCGGGAGGGCGCCATTCAGTACTTC
TRBJ2-1 | NA | TRBV18 | TRBD1 | CASSPEGDRNEQFF | TGTGCCAGCTCACCAGAGGGGGACAGAAATGAGCAGTTCTTC
TRBJ2-5 | NA | TRBV30 | NA | CAWAVTQETQYF | TGTGCCTGGGCGGTGACTCAAGAGACCCAGTACTTC
TRBJ1-1 | NA | TRBV27 | TRBD1 | CASSLKTGPYGAFF | TGTGCCAGCAGTCTTAAGACAGGGCCTTATGGGGCTTTCTTT
TRBJ2-7 | NA | TRBV30 | TRBD2 | CAWSVFSGSVEQYF | TGTGCCTGGAGTGTATTTAGCGGGAGTGTCGAGCAGTACTTC
TRBJ1-1 | NA | TRBV5-5 | NA | CASSLAYMNTEAFF | TGTGCCAGCAGCTTGGCTTACATGAACACTGAAGCTTTCTTT
TRBJ1-1 | few | TRBV9 | NA | CASSSQTGNTEAFF | TGTGCCAGCAGCTCGCAGACAGGGAACACTGAAGCTTTCTTT
TRBJ2-7 | NA | TRBV5-6 | NA | CASSPGLPYEQYF | TGTGCCAGCAGCCCGGGACTCCCTTACGAGCAGTACTTC
TRBJ1-2 | once | TRBV29-1 | NA | CSVVGTGNYGYTF | TGCAGCGTTGTGGGTACGGGAAACTATGGCTACACCTTC
TRBJ1-4 | few | TRBV29-1 | NA | CSGLEEKLFF | TGCAGCGGCTTGGAGGAAAAACTGTTTTTT
TRBJ2-7 | NA | TRBV13 | TRBD1 | CASSFLPPDRGLYEQYF | TGTGCCAGCAGCTTTCTCCCGCCCGACAGGGGGCTCTACGAGCAGTACTTC
TRBJ1-1 | few | TRBV5-6 | TRBD1 | CASSLEQGAGEAFF | TGTGCCAGCAGCTTGGAGCAGGGGGCCGGTGAAGCTTTCTTT
TRBJ1-5 | NA | TRBV19 | NA | CASSIDRESGPQHF | TGTGCCAGTAGTATAGATCGAGAATCAGGACCCCAGCATTTT
TRBJ2-7 | NA | TRBV29-1 | TRBD1 | CSVIGDSRYEQYF | TGCAGCGTAATAGGGGACAGCCGCTACGAGCAGTACTTC
TRBJ1-1 | NA | TRBV4-1 | TRBD1 | CASSPRGETEAFF | TGCGCCAGCAGCCCCAGGGGGGAAACTGAAGCTTTCTTT
TRBJ2-5 | NA | TRBV29-1 | TRBD2 | CSVELLTGRHAMETQYF | TGCAGCGTTGAACTTTTAACCGGGAGGCACGCAATGGAGACCCAGTACTTC
TRBJ1-4 | NA | TRBV19 | NA | CASSPTVTNEKLFF | TGTGCCAGTAGTCCCACGGTAACTAATGAAAAACTGTTTTTT
TRBJ1-5 | NA | TRBV10-3 | NA | CAISDSQIHQPQHF | TGTGCCATCAGTGATTCCCAGATACATCAGCCCCAGCATTTT
TRBJ2-1 | NA | TRBV4-2 | NA | CASSLTGTKGNEQFF | TGTGCCAGCAGCCTTACAGGGACGAAGGGCAATGAGCAGTTCTTC
TRBJ2-7 | NA | TRBV7-9 | TRBD1 | CASSLSAGTGGYEQYF | TGTGCCAGCAGCCTATCGGCCGGGACAGGGGGCTACGAGCAGTACTTC
TRBJ1-1 | NA | TRBV7-9 | NA | CASSPENTEAFF | TGTGCCAGCAGCCCAGAGAACACTGAAGCTTTCTTT
TRBJ2-7 | NA | TRBV13 | TRBD1 | CASSSTTGDEQYF | TGTGCCAGCAGCTCGACGACAGGGGACGAGCAGTACTTC
TRBJ1-1 | few | TRBV7-6 | NA | CASSLRGNTEAFF | TGTGCCAGCAGCTTACGGGGGAATACTGAAGCTTTCTTT
TRBJ2-3 | once | TRBV11-3 | NA | CASSMGPESDTQYF | TGTGCCAGCAGTATGGGCCCGGAATCAGATACGCAGTATTTT
TRBJ2-3 | once | TRBV11-2 | TRBD2 | CASSLAGGGETDTQYF | TGTGCCAGCAGCTTAGCGGGAGGAGGAGAGACAGATACGCAGTATTTT
TRBJ2-3 | NA | TRBV4-3 | TRBD2 | CASSQETLLAGGTDTQYF | TGCGCCAGCAGCCAAGAGACCCTACTAGCGGGAGGCACAGATACGCAGTATTTT
TRBJ2-5 | NA | TRBV28 | NA | CATTPWSWETQYF | TGTGCCACCACTCCATGGTCCTGGGAGACCCAGTACTTC
TRBJ2-1 | NA | TRBV6-5 | TRBD1 | CASSPRTGRGNEQFF | TGTGCCAGCAGCCCTAGGACAGGGAGAGGGAATGAGCAGTTCTTC